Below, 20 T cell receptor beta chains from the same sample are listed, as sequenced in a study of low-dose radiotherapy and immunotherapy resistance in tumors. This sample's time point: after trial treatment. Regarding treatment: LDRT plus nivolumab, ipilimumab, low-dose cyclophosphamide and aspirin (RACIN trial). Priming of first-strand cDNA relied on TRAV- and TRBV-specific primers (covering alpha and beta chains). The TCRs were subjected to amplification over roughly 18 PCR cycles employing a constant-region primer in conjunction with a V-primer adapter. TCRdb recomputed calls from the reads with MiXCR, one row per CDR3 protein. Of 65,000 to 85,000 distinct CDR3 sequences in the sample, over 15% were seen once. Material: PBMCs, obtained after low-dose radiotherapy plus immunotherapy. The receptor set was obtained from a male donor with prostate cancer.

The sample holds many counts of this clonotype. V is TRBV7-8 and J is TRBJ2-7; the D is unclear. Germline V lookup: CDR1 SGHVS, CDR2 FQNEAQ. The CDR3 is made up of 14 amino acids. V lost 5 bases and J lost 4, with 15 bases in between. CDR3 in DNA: TGTGCCAGCAGCCGCCTCCGACTCGATTACGAGCAGTACTTC. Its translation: CASSRLRLDYEQYF.

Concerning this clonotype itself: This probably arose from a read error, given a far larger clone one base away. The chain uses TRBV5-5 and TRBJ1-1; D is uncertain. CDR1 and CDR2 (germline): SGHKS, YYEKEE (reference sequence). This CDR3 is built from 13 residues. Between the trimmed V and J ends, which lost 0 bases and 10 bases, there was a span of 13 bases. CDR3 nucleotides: TGTGCCAGCAGCTTGGCCATTTCCGGCGGAGCTTTCTTT. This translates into CASSLAISGGAFF.

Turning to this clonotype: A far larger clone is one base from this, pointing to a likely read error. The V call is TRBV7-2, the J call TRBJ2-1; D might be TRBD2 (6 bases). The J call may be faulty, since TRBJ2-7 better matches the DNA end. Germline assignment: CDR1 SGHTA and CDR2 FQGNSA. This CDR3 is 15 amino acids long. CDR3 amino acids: CASSFPGGKRYEQYF. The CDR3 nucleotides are TGTGCCAGCAGCTTCCCCGGCGGGAAACGCTACGAGCAGTACTTC.

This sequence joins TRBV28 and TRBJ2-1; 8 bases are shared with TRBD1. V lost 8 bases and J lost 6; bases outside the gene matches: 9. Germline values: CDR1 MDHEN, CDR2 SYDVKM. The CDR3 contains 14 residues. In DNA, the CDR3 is TGTGCCAGCGCTCGGGACAGGTGGCCCAATGAGCAGTTCTTC. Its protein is CASARDRWPNEQFF.

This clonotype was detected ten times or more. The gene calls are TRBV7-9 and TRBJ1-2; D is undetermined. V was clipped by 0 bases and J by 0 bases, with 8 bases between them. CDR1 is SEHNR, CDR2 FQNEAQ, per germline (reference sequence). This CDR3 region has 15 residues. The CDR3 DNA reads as TGTGCCAGCAGCTTAGCGGAGGGTTCTAACTATGGCTACACCTTC. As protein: CASSLAEGSNYGYTF.

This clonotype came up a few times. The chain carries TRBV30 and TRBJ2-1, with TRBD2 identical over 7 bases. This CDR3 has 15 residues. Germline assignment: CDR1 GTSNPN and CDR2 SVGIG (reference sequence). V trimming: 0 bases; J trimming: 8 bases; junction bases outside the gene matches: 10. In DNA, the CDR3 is TGTGCCTGGAGTGTAATTGGACTAGGTGGCGATGAGCAGTTCTTC. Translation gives CAWSVIGLGGDEQFF. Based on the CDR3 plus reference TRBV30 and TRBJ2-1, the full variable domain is SQTIHQWPATLVQPVGSPLSLECTVEGTSNPNLYWYRQAAGRGLQLLFYSVGIGQISSEVPQNLSASRPQDRQFILSSKKLLLSDSGFYLCAWSVIGLGGDEQFFGPGTRLTVL.

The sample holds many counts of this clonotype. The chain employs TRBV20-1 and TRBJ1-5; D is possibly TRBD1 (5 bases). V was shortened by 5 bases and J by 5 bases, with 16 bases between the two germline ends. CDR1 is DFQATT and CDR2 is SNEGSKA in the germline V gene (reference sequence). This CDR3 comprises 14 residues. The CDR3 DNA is TGCAGTGCTCTGCGGGGGGGGGGGGATCAGCCCCAGCATTTT. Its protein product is CSALRGGGDQPQHF.

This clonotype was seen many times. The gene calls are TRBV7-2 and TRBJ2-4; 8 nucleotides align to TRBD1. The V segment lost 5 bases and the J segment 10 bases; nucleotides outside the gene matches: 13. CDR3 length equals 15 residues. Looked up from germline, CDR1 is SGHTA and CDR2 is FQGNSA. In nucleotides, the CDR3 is TGTGCCAGCAGCCGACAGGGGCAGGCTCTATCAATTCAGTACTTC. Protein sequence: CASSRQGQALSIQYF.

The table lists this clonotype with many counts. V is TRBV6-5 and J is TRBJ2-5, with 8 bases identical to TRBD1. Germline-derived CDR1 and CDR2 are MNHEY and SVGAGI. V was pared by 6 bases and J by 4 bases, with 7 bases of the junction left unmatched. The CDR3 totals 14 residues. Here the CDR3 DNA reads TGTGCCAGCAGCCAGGCAGGGGGCAGAGAGACCCAGTACTTC. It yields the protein CASSQAGGRETQYF.

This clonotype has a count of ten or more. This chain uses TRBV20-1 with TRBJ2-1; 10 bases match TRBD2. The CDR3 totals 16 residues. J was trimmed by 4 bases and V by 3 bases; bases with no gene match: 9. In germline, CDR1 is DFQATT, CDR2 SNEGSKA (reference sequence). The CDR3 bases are TGCAGTGCTAGTCCGATAGCGGGAGGCTCATACAATGAGCAGTTCTTC. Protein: CSASPIAGGSYNEQFF.

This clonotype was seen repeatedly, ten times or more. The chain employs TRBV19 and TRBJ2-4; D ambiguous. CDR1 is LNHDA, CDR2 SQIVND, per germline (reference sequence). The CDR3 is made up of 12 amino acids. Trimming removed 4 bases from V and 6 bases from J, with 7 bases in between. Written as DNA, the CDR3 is TGTGCCAGTAGTACAGGAATAAACATTCAGTACTTC. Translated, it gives CASSTGINIQYF.

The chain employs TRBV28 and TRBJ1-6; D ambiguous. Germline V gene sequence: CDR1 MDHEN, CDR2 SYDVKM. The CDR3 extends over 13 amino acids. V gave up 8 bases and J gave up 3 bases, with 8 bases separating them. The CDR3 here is CASELDYNSPLHF. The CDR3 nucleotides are TGTGCCAGCGAACTGGACTATAATTCACCCCTCCACTTT. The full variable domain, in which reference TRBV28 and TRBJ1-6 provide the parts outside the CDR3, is DVKVTQSSRYLVKRTGEKVFLECVQDMDHENMFWYRQDPGLGLRLIYFSYDVKMKEKGDIPEGYSVSREKKERFSLILESASTNQTSMYLCASELDYNSPLHFGNGTRLTVT.

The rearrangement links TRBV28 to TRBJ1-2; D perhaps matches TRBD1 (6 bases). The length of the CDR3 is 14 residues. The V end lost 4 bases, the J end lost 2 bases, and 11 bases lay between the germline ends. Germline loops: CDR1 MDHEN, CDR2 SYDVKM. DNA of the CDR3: TGTGCCAGCAGTTCGACAGGATGGAACTATGGCTACACCTTC. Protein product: CASSSTGWNYGYTF.

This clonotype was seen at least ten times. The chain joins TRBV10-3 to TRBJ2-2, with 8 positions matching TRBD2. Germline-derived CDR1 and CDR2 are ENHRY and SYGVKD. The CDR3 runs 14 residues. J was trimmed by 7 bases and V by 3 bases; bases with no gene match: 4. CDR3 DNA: TGTGCCATCAGTGACCAGGGACTAGGCGGGGAGCTGTTTTTT. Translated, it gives CAISDQGLGGELFF.

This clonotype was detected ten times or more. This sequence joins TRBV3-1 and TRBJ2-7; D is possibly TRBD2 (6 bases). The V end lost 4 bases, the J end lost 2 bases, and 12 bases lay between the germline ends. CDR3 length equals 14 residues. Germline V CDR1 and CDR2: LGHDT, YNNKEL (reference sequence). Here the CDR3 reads CASSPGLNAYEQYF. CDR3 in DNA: TGTGCCAGCAGCCCGGGACTTAACGCCTACGAGCAGTACTTC.

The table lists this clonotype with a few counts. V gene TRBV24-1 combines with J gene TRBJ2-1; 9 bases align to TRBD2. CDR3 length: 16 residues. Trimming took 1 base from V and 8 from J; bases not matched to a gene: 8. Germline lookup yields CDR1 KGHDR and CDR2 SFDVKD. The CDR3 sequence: CATSDFGAGGGDEQFF. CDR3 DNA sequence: TGTGCCACCAGTGATTTTGGAGCGGGAGGCGGGGATGAGCAGTTCTTC.

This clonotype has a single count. The CDR3 bases are TGTGCCAGTAGACGGACCATTTATTCACCCCTCCACTTT. It specifies CASRRTIYSPLHF. The rearrangement links TRBV19 to TRBJ1-6; D remains unclear. This CDR3 spans 13 amino acids. Looked up from germline, CDR1 is LNHDA and CDR2 is SQIVND (reference sequence). Trimming left V 6 bases short and J 8 bases short, with 11 bases between.

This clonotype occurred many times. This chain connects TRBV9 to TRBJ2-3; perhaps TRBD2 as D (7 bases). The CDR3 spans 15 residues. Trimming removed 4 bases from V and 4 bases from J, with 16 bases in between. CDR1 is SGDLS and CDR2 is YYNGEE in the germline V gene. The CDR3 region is CASSPKGGSADTQYF. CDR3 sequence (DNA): TGTGCCAGCAGCCCTAAGGGGGGGAGTGCAGATACGCAGTATTTT.

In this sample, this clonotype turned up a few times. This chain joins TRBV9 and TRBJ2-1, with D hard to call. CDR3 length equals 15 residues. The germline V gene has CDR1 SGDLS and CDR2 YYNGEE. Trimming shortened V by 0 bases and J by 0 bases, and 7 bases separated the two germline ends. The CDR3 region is CASSVEYFSYNEQFF. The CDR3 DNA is TGTGCCAGCAGCGTAGAATATTTCTCCTACAATGAGCAGTTCTTC. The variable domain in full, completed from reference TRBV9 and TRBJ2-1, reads DSGVTQTPKHLITATGQRVTLRCSPRSGDLSVYWYQQSLDQGLQFLIQYYNGEERAKGNILERFSAQQFPDLHSELNLSSLELGDSALYFCASSVEYFSYNEQFFGPGTRLTVL.

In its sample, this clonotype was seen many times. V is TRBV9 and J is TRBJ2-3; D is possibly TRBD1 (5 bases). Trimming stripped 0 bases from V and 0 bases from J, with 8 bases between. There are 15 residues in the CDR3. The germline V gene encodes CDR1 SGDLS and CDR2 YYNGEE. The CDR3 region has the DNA TGTGCCAGCAGCGTAGTCCCAGGGAGCACAGATACGCAGTATTTT. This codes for CASSVVPGSTDTQYF.